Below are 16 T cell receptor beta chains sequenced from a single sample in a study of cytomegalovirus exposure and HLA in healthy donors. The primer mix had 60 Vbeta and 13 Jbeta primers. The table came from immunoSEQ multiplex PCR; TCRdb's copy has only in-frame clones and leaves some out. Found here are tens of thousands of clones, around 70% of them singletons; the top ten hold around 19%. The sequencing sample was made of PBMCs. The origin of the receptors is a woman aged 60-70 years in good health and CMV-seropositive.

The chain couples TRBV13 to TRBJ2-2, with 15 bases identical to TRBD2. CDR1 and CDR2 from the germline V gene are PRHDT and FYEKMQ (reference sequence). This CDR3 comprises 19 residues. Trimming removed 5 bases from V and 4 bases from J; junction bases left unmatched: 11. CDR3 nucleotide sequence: TGTGCCAGCAGCCCCGGACTAGCGGGGGGGAACAGGCGCACCGGGGAGCTGTTTTTT. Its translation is CASSPGLAGGNRRTGELFF.

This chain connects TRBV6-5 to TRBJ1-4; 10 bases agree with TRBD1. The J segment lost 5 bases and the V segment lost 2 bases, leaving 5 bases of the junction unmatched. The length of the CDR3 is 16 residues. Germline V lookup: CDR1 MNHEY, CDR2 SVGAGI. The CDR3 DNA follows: TGTGCCAGCAGTTACCGGTTGGGACAGGGGAATGAAAAACTGTTTTTT. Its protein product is CASSYRLGQGNEKLFF.

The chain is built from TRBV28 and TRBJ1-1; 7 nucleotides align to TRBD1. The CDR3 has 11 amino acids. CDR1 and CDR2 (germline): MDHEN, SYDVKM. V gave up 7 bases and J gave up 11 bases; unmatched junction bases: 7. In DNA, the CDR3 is TGTGCCAGCATAAGCAGGGGGTATGCTTTCTTT. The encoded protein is CASISRGYAFF.

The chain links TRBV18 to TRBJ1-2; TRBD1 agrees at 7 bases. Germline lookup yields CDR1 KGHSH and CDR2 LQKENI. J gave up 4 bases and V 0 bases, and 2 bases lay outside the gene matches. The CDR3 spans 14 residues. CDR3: CASSPPYRGYGYTF. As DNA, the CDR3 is TGTGCCAGCTCACCACCTTACAGGGGCTATGGCTACACCTTC.

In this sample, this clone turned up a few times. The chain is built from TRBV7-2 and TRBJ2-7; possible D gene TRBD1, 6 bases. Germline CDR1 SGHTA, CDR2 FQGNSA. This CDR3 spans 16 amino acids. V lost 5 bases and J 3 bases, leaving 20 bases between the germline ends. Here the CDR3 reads CASSTINDRRYYEQYF. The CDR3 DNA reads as TGTGCCAGCAGCACAATAAATGACAGGAGATACTACGAGCAGTACTTC.

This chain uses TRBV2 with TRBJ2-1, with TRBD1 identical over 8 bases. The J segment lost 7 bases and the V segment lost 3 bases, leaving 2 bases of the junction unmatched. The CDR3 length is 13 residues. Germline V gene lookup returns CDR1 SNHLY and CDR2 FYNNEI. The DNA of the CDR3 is TGTGCCAGCAGTGACAGGGGGCAAAATGAGCAGTTCTTC. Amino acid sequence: CASSDRGQNEQFF.

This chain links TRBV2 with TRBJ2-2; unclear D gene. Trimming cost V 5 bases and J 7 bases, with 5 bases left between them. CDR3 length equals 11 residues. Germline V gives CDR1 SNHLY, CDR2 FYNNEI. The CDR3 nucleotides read TGTGCCAGCAGTCCCCTCGGGGAGCTGTTTTTT. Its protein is CASSPLGELFF.

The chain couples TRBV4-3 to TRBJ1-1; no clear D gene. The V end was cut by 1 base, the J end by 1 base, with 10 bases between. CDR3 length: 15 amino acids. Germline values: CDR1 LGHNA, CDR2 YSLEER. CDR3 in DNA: TGCGCCAGCAGCCAAGGGGAGCTGAGGAACACTGAAGCTTTCTTT. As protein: CASSQGELRNTEAFF.

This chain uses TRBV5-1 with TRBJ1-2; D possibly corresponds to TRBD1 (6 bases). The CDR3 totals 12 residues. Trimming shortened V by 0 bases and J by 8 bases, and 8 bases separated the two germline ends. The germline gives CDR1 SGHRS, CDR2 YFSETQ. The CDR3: CASSLDREGYTF. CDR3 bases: TGCGCCAGCAGCTTGGACAGGGAAGGCTACACCTTC.

The CDR3 loop is CASSEDGTGMNSPLHF. CDR3 in DNA: TGTGCCAGCAGCGAGGACGGGACAGGCATGAATTCACCCCTCCACTTT. The gene calls are TRBV5-6 and TRBJ1-6; 8 bases line up with TRBD1. The germline CDR1 and CDR2 sequences are SGHDT and YYEEEE. J was trimmed by 7 bases and V by 4 bases; bases with no gene match: 10. CDR3 length: 16 residues.

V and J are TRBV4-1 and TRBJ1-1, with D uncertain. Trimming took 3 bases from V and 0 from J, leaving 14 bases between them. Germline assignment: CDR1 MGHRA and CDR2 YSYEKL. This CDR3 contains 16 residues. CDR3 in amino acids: CASSHRRGLLNTEAFF. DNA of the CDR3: TGCGCCAGCAGCCATAGAAGAGGGTTACTGAACACTGAAGCTTTCTTT.

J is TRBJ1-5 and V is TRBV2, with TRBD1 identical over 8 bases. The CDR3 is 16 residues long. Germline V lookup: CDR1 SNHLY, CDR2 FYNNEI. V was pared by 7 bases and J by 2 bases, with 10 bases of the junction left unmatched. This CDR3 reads CASKTGELVGNQPQHF. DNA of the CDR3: TGTGCCAGCAAGACAGGGGAATTGGTAGGCAATCAGCCCCAGCATTTT.

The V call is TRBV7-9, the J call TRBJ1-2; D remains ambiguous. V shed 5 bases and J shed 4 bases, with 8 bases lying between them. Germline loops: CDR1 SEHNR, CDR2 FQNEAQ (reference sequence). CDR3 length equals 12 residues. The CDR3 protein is CASSEGTYGYTF. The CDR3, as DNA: TGTGCCAGCAGCGAGGGTACCTATGGCTACACCTTC. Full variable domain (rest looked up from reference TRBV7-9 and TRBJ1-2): DTGVSQNPRHKITKRGQNVTFRCDPISEHNRLYWYRQTLGQGPEFLTYFQNEAQLEKSRLLSDRFSAERPKGSFSTLEIQRTEQGDSAMYLCASSEGTYGYTFGSGTRLTVV.

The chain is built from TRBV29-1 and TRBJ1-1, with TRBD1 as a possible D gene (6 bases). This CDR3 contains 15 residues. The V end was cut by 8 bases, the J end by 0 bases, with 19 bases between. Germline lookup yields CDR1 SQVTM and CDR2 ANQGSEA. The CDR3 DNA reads TGCAGCCTCCACGGGATGGACAGCCTGAACACTGAAGCTTTCTTT. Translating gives CSLHGMDSLNTEAFF.

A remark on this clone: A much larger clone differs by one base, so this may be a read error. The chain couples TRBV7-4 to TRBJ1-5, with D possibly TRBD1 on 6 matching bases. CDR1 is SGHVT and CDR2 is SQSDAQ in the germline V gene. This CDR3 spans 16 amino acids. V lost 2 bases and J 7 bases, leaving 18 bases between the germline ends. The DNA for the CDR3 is TGTGCCAGCAGCTTACTAGGTTCAGGGGCGGGCCAGCCCCAGCATTTT. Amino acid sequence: CASSLLGSGAGQPQHF.

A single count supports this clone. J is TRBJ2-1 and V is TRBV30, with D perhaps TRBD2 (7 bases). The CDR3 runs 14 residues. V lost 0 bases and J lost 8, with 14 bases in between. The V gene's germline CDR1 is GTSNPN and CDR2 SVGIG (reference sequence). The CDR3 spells CAWSVGGAIDEQFF. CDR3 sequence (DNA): TGTGCCTGGAGTGTTGGGGGGGCTATCGATGAGCAGTTCTTC.